The 5 T cell receptor beta chains reported below all come from one sample, sequenced in a study of blood T cell repertoires in COVID-19 (dated by TCRdb to the early 2020s). The protocol used for the library was the immunoSEQ multiplex PCR assay. In TCRdb, the immuneACCESS table is reduced to in-frame sequences with V and J assigned. These tables do not hold every clone; where another copy was compared, an unresolved V gene accounts for under half, and the others remain unexplained. Within this sample are about 90,000 clones, with approximately 91% of them counted one time only. The ten largest clones capture around 1.8% of the sample. The sequenced material came from peripheral blood. These receptors were taken from a human donor with active COVID-19. The donor label of this sample is uncertain.

This rearrangement joins TRBV5-6 to TRBJ1-4; possibly TRBD1 for D (6 bases). Germline CDR1 and CDR2: SGHDT and YYEEEE. CDR3 size: 16 residues. V was cut by 2 bases and J by 4 bases, with 15 bases left in between. The CDR3 is CASSFATGTVNEKLFF. In DNA form, the CDR3 reads TGTGCCAGCAGCTTCGCGACAGGAACCGTTAATGAAAAACTGTTTTTT. Variable domain in full (rest from reference TRBV5-6 and TRBJ1-4): DAGVTQSPTHLIKTRGQQVTLRCSPKSGHDTVSWYQQALGQGPQFIFQYYEEEERQRGNFPDRFSGHQFPNYSSELNVNALLLGDSALYLCASSFATGTVNEKLFFGSGTQLSVL.

This sequence joins TRBV28 and TRBJ1-1; D ambiguous. CDR1 is MDHEN, CDR2 SYDVKM, per germline. The germline V and J ends were trimmed by 5 bases and 3 bases, with 7 bases remaining between them. CDR3 length equals 12 residues. The CDR3 spells CASSDPDTEAFF. The DNA for the CDR3 is TGTGCCAGCAGTGATCCGGACACTGAAGCTTTCTTT. Based on the CDR3 plus reference TRBV28 and TRBJ1-1, the full variable domain is DVKVTQSSRYLVKRTGEKVFLECVQDMDHENMFWYRQDPGLGLRLIYFSYDVKMKEKGDIPEGYSVSREKKERFSLILESASTNQTSMYLCASSDPDTEAFFGQGTRLTVV.

The chain employs TRBV28 and TRBJ1-5; a weak D match, TRBD1 (6 bases). The CDR3 contains 15 residues. In germline, CDR1 is MDHEN, CDR2 SYDVKM. V lost 7 bases, J lost 3 bases, and 16 bases lay in between. The CDR3 DNA reads as TGTGCCAGCAATCTTATACAGGGATACAATCAGCCCCAGCATTTT. Residues: CASNLIQGYNQPQHF.

V gene TRBV5-5 combines with J gene TRBJ1-1, with 9 bases lining up with TRBD1. V lost 4 bases to trimming and J lost 4 bases; unmatched junction nucleotides: 8. In germline, CDR1 is SGHKS, CDR2 YYEKEE (reference sequence). This CDR3 is built from 15 residues. The CDR3 nucleotides read TGTGCCAGCAGCGAGAACAGGGGGCGGGTCACTGAAGCTTTCTTT. Translated: CASSENRGRVTEAFF.

The chain is built from TRBV5-4 and TRBJ2-7; D may be TRBD2 (6 bases). CDR3 length equals 13 residues. Trimming took off 4 bases at V and 4 bases at J, with 12 bases between the two ends. The germline gives CDR1 SGHNT, CDR2 YYREEE (reference sequence). The CDR3 protein is CASSGGAQYEQYF. In DNA form, the CDR3 reads TGTGCCAGCAGCGGAGGGGCACAGTACGAGCAGTACTTC.